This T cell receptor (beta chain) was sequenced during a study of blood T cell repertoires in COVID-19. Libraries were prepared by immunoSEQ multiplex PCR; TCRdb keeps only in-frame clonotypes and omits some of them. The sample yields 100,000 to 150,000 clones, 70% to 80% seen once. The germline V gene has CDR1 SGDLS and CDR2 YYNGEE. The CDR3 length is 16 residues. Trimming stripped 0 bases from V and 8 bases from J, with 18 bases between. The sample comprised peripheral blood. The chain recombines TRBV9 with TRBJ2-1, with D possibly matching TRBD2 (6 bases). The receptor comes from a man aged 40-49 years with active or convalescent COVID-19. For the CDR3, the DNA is TGTGCCAGCAGCGTAGTGGGGGGATCTAGCCCCCATGAGCAGTTCTTC. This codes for CASSVVGGSSPHEQFF.